The next 21 T cell receptor beta chains were all read from a single sample in a study of beta chain features in type 1 diabetes. Study-level findings and limits: Within each of all four CD4+ subsets, Type 1 diabetes patients had TCRB CDR3s that were moderately but significantly shorter.

Reverse transcribing all isolated RNA meant expressed TCRB transcripts were sequenced. Measured with immunoSEQ multiplex PCR; TCRdb has only the in-frame clones, and not every one. Of hundreds of thousands of clones in the sample, 11% to 15% were seen once. What these receptors recognize is not known. Sequencing input: naive CD4+ T cells from blood. These receptor sequences come from a man aged 18-30 years with type 1 diabetes.

The gene calls are TRBV29-1 and TRBJ1-4, with D possibly TRBD1 on 6 matching bases. Germline V CDR1 and CDR2: SQVTM, ANQGSEA. This CDR3 region has 13 residues. The ends were cut back, 7 bases at V and 7 bases at J, with 16 bases in the middle. For the CDR3, the DNA is TGCAGCGCTAACAGGGTCCGCGGTGAAAAACTGTTTTTT. This sequence encodes CSANRVRGEKLFF.

With regard to this clone: Other nucleotide sequences in the sample specify the same CDR3. The rearrangement uses TRBV9 and TRBJ2-5, with TRBD2 as a possible D gene (5 bases). V lost 1 base and J 1 base, leaving 5 bases between the germline ends. The germline gives CDR1 SGDLS, CDR2 YYNGEE. The CDR3 loop spans 13 amino acids. The CDR3: CASSVTSQETQYF. The CDR3 nucleotides are TGTGCCAGCAGCGTAACTAGCCAAGAGACCCAGTACTTC.

In its sample, this clone was seen a few times. The chain carries TRBV7-3 and TRBJ1-1; 7 nucleotides agree with TRBD1. The CDR3 sequence is 14 residues long. The trim removed 5 bases at V and 0 bases at J, leaving 3 bases unmatched. Germline V gene lookup returns CDR1 SGHTA and CDR2 FQGTGA. CDR3 coding DNA: TGTGCCAGCAGCGAACAGGGGATGAACACTGAAGCTTTCTTT. This sequence encodes CASSEQGMNTEAFF.

There are a few counts of this clone. The CDR3 DNA sequence: TGCGCCAGCAGCTTGAGAGGGGACAATCAGCCCCAGCATTTT. Translation: CASSLRGDNQPQHF. The chain combines TRBV5-1 with TRBJ1-5; D may be TRBD1 (5 bases). V was cut by 1 base and J by 3 bases, with 8 bases left in between. There are 14 residues in the CDR3. Germline values: CDR1 SGHRS, CDR2 YFSETQ.

The sample holds a few counts of this clone. The genes are TRBV10-3 and TRBJ2-1, with a weak D call TRBD2 (5 bases). V was cut by 9 bases and J by 5 bases, with 14 bases left in between. This CDR3 spans 13 amino acids. Germline V gene data show CDR1 as ENHRY and CDR2 as SYGVKD. CDR3 sequence reads: CAMLVLGDNEQFF. The DNA of the CDR3 is TGTGCCATGTTAGTTCTCGGGGACAATGAGCAGTTCTTC.

The chain is built from TRBV6-6 and TRBJ2-5; 11 nucleotides agree with TRBD1. This CDR3 contains 16 residues. Trimming at V came to 6 bases and at J to 5 bases, leaving 11 bases not matched to a gene. The germline V gene has CDR1 MNHNY and CDR2 SVGAGI (reference sequence). The CDR3, as DNA: TGTGCCAGCAGAAATGAAGGACAGGGGGCTTGGGAGACCCAGTACTTC. Translating it yields CASRNEGQGAWETQYF.

The chain carries TRBV5-6 and TRBJ2-3; D call uncertain. V was trimmed by 7 bases and J by 1 base, leaving 7 bases between them. The CDR3 loop spans 12 amino acids. Germline CDR1 and CDR2: SGHDT and YYEEEE. The DNA of the CDR3 is TGTGCCAGCGGAAGTGGCACAGATACGCAGTATTTT. This translates into CASGSGTDTQYF.

The chain couples TRBV4-3 to TRBJ1-2; D not certain. V lost 4 bases to trimming and J lost 3 bases, with 9 bases between them. CDR1 is LGHNA, CDR2 YSLEER, per germline. The CDR3 covers 13 residues. CDR3 amino acids: CASSPDGDYGYTF. The CDR3, as DNA: TGCGCCAGCAGCCCCGACGGAGACTATGGCTACACCTTC.

This clone was seen more than once but under ten times. V is TRBV30 and J is TRBJ2-7; 7 bases map to TRBD2. Looked up from germline, CDR1 is GTSNPN and CDR2 is SVGIG (reference sequence). The ends lost 1 base at V and 0 bases at J; junction bases unmatched: 6. The CDR3 runs to 15 residues. CDR3 sequence reads: CAWSGRRTSSYEQYF. The CDR3 DNA is TGTGCCTGGAGTGGTAGAAGGACTAGCTCCTACGAGCAGTACTTC. Full variable domain (rest looked up from reference TRBV30 and TRBJ2-7): SQTIHQWPATLVQPVGSPLSLECTVEGTSNPNLYWYRQAAGRGLQLLFYSVGIGQISSEVPQNLSASRPQDRQFILSSKKLLLSDSGFYLCAWSGRRTSSYEQYFGPGTRLTVT.

The rearrangement uses TRBV10-3 and TRBJ2-7; D might be TRBD1 (6 bases). V lost 4 bases and J lost 5, with 12 bases in between. Germline V gives CDR1 ENHRY, CDR2 SYGVKD. CDR3 length equals 13 residues. The CDR3 sequence: CAISAEPGDEQYF. The CDR3 DNA follows: TGTGCCATCAGTGCTGAGCCAGGGGACGAGCAGTACTTC.

The chain employs TRBV7-9 and TRBJ2-5, with a possible D match to TRBD1 (6 bases). The CDR3 is 14 amino acids. The V and J ends lost 5 bases and 5 bases respectively, with 15 bases between them. Germline CDR1 is SEHNR and CDR2 is FQNEAQ (reference sequence). The CDR3 reads CASSPRGIGETQYF. DNA for the CDR3: TGTGCCAGCAGCCCTAGGGGGATAGGGGAGACCCAGTACTTC.

The rearrangement uses TRBV7-8 and TRBJ1-3; D unclear. Trimming stripped 4 bases from V and 0 bases from J, with 10 bases between. This CDR3 has 15 amino acids. The germline V gene has CDR1 SGHVS and CDR2 FQNEAQ. The DNA of the CDR3 is TGTGCCAGCAGCTCTCTAGCGGTCTCTGGAAACACCATATATTTT. Its translation is CASSSLAVSGNTIYF.

This clone was detected only a few times. The chain employs TRBV30 and TRBJ2-7; 7 nucleotides align to TRBD2. The ends lost 7 bases at V and 4 bases at J; junction bases unmatched: 10. There are 13 residues in the CDR3. Germline V gene lookup returns CDR1 GTSNPN and CDR2 SVGIG (reference sequence). The CDR3, as DNA: TGTGCCTCAAGCCGCGGGGGACCTTACGAGCAGTACTTC. It yields the protein CASSRGGPYEQYF.

This clone was seen a few times. The chain has TRBV29-1 and TRBJ1-5; D perhaps matches TRBD1 (5 bases). CDR1 is SQVTM, CDR2 ANQGSEA, per germline. Trimming left V 6 bases short and J 6 bases short, with 18 bases between. The CDR3 is made up of 14 amino acids. For the CDR3, the DNA is TGCAGCGTCCTAACAGGTGGGCCCAGTCAGCCCCAGCATTTT. Its translation: CSVLTGGPSQPQHF.

V usage is TRBV11-2 and J usage is TRBJ2-5; 13 bases agree with TRBD2. The CDR3 loop spans 16 amino acids. Per germline, CDR1 SGHAT and CDR2 FQNNGV. V shed 5 bases, J shed 2 bases, and the junction held 5 bases outside the gene matches. The CDR3 reads CASSPPGLAGQETQYF. For the CDR3, the DNA is TGTGCCAGCAGCCCGCCGGGACTAGCGGGACAAGAGACCCAGTACTTC.

This chain uses TRBV27 with TRBJ2-3, with TRBD2 as a possible D gene (5 bases). CDR3 size: 15 residues. V lost 3 bases and J 0 bases, leaving 10 bases between the germline ends. Germline assignment: CDR1 MNHEY and CDR2 SMNVEV (reference sequence). CDR3 coding DNA: TGTGCCAGCAGTTTCTCGGGGTCGAGCACAGATACGCAGTATTTT. Translation gives CASSFSGSSTDTQYF.

The rearrangement uses TRBV2 and TRBJ1-6, with 7 bases aligning to TRBD1. V gave up 7 bases and J gave up 9 bases; unmatched junction bases: 6. In germline, CDR1 is SNHLY, CDR2 FYNNEI. This CDR3 is 13 amino acids long. This CDR3 reads CASTGQDLSPLHF. As DNA, the CDR3 is TGTGCCAGCACTGGACAGGACCTTTCACCCCTCCACTTT.

The chain combines TRBV4-2 with TRBJ1-2; 10 bases match TRBD1. The V segment lost 4 bases and the J segment 7 bases; nucleotides outside the gene matches: 9. Germline assignment: CDR1 LGHNA and CDR2 YNFKEQ. The length of the CDR3 is 15 residues. The CDR3 sequence: CASSLRRTGGGGYTF. CDR3 in DNA: TGTGCCAGCAGCCTCCGACGGACAGGGGGAGGTGGCTACACCTTC.

The chain combines TRBV30 with TRBJ1-2, with TRBD1 matching 9 bases. There are 13 residues in the CDR3. Germline values: CDR1 GTSNPN, CDR2 SVGIG (reference sequence). V lost 1 base to trimming and J lost 8 bases; unmatched junction nucleotides: 5. CDR3 sequence reads: CAWSGYRGHGYTF. The DNA for the CDR3 is TGTGCCTGGAGTGGATACAGGGGGCACGGCTACACCTTC.

The chain is built from TRBV27 and TRBJ2-7, with no clear D. This CDR3 is 15 amino acids long. Per germline, CDR1 MNHEY and CDR2 SMNVEV (reference sequence). V dropped 6 bases and J dropped 4 bases, with 19 bases sitting between them. The CDR3 protein is CASRPDKIASYEQYF. CDR3 sequence (DNA): TGTGCCAGCAGACCAGACAAGATAGCATCTTACGAGCAGTACTTC.

This chain links TRBV7-9 with TRBJ1-2, with a possible D match to TRBD1 (5 bases). CDR3 length equals 16 residues. Germline loops: CDR1 SEHNR, CDR2 FQNEAQ (reference sequence). V shed 4 bases and J shed 5 bases, with 20 bases lying between them. CDR3 residues: CASSSRLGGSSYGYTF. The DNA of the CDR3 is TGTGCCAGCAGCTCCAGGTTGGGGGGATCCAGTTATGGCTACACCTTC.